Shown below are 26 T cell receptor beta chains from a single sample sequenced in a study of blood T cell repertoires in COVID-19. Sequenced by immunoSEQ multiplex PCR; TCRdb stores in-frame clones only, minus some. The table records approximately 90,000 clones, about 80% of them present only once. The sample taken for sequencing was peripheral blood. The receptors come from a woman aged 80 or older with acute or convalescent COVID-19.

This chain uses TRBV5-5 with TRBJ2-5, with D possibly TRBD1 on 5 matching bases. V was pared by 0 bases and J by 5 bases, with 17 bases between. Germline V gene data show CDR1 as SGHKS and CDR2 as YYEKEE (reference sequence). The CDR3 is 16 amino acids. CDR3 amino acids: CASSLEDGPKGETQYF. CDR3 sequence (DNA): TGTGCCAGCAGCTTGGAAGACGGCCCGAAGGGGGAGACCCAGTACTTC.

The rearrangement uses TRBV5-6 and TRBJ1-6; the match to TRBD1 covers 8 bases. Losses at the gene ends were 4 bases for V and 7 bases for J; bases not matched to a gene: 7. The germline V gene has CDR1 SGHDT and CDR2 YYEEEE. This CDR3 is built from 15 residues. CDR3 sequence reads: CASSLVDRGNSPLHF. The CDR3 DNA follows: TGTGCCAGCAGCCTGGTAGACAGGGGAAATTCACCCCTCCACTTT.

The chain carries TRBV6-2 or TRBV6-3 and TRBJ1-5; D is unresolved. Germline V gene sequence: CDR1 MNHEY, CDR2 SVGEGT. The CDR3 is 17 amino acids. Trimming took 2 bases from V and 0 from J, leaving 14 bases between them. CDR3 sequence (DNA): TGTGCCAGCAGTTACACAAGCGGGATCTATAGCAATCAGCCCCAGCATTTT. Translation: CASSYTSGIYSNQPQHF.

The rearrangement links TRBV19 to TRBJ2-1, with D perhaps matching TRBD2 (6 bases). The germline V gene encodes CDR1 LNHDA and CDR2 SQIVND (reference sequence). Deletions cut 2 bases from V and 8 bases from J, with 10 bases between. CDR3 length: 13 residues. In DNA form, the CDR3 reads TGTGCCAGTAGTATATCTAGCGTCTATGAGCAGTTCTTC. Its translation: CASSISSVYEQFF. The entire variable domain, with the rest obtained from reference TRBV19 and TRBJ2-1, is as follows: DGGITQSPKYLFRKEGQNVTLSCEQNLNHDAMYWYRQDPGQGLRLIYYSQIVNDFQKGDIAEGYSVSREKKESFPLTVTSAQKNPTAFYLCASSISSVYEQFFGPGTRLTVL.

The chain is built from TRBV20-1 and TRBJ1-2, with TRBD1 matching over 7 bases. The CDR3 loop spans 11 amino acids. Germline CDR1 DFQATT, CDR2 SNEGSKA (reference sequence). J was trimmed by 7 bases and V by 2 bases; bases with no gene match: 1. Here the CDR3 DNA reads TGCAGTGCTAGACAGGGGGGTGGCTACACCTTC. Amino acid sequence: CSARQGGGYTF.

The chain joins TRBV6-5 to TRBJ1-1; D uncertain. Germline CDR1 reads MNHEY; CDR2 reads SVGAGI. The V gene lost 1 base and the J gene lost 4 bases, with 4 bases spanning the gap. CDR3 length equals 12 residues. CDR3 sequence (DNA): TGTGCCAGCAGTTACTACACCACTGAAGCTTTCTTT. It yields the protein CASSYYTTEAFF.

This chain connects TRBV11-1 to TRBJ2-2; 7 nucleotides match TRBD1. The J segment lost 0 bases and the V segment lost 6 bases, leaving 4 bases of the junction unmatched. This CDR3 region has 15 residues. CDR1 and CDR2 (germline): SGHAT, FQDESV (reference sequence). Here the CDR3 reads CASRRGTANTGELFF. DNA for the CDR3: TGTGCCAGCAGACGAGGGACAGCGAACACCGGGGAGCTGTTTTTT.

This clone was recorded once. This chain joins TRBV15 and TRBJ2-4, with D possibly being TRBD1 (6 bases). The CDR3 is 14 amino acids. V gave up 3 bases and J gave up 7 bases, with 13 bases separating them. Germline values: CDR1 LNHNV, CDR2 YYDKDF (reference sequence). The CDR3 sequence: CATSRVRGVNIQYF. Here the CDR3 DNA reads TGTGCCACCAGCAGGGTCAGGGGTGTTAACATTCAGTACTTC.

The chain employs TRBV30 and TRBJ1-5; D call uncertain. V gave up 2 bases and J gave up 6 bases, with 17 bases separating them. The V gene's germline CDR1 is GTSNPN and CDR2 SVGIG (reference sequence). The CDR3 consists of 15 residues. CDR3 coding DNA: TGTGCCTGGAGTACCCCTCCCGGAGGTACTCAGCCCCAGCATTTT. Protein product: CAWSTPPGGTQPQHF.

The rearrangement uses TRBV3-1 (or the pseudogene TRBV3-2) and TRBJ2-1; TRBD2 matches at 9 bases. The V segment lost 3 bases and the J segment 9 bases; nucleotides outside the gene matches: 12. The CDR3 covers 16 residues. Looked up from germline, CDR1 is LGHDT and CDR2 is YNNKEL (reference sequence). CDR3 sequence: CASSQERLAGLAEQFF. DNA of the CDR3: TGTGCCAGCAGCCAGGAGCGGCTAGCGGGACTGGCTGAGCAGTTCTTC.

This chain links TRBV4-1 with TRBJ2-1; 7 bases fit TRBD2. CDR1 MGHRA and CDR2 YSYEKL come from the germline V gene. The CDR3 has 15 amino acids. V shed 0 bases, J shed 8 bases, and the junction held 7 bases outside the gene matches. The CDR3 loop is CASSQDRTSFDEQFF. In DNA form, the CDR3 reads TGCGCCAGCAGCCAAGACCGGACTAGTTTCGATGAGCAGTTCTTC.

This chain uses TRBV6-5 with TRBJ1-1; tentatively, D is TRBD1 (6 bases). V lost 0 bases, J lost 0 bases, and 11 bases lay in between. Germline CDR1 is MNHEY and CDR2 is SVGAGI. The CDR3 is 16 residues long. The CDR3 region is CASSYSTGSMNTEAFF. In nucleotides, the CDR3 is TGTGCCAGCAGTTACTCGACAGGTAGCATGAACACTGAAGCTTTCTTT.

In nucleotides, the CDR3 is TGTGCCACCAGCCGCGGGGTAGCGGGAGGTGGAATCCGAAACATTCAGTACTTC. It translates to CATSRGVAGGGIRNIQYF. This chain uses TRBV15 with TRBJ2-4, with TRBD2 identical over 10 bases. This CDR3 contains 18 residues. Germline CDR1 and CDR2: LNHNV and YYDKDF (reference sequence). After removal of 5 bases from V and 6 bases from J, the junction contained 16 bases not matched to a gene.

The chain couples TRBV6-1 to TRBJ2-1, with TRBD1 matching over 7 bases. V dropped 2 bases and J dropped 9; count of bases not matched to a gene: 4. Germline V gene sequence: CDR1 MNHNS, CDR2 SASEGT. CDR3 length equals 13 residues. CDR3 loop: CASSETQGFEQFF. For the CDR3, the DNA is TGTGCCAGCAGTGAAACACAGGGGTTTGAGCAGTTCTTC.

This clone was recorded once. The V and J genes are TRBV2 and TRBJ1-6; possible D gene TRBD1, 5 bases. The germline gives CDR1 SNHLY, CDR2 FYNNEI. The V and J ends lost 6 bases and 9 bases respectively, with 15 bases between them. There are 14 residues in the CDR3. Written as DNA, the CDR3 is TGTGCCAGCAGGACAACAGGTTTGAGTTCACCCCTCCACTTT. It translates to CASRTTGLSSPLHF.

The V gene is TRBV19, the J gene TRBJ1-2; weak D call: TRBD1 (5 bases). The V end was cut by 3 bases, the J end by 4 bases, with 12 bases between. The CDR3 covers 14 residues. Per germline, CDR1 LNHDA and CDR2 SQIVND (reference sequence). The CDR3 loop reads CASSIRGGSYGYTF. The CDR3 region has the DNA TGTGCCAGTAGTATCCGGGGGGGGAGCTATGGCTACACCTTC.

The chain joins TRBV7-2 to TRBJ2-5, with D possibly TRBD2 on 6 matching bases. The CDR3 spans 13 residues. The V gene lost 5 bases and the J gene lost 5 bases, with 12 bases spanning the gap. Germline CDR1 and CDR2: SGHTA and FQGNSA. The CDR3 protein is CASSIGTGETQYF. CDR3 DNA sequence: TGTGCCAGCAGCATAGGGACTGGGGAGACCCAGTACTTC.

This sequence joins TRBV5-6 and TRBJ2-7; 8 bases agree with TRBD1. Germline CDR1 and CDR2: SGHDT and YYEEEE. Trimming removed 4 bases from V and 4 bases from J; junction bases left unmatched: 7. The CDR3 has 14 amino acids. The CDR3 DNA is TGTGCCAGCAGCCATGGACAGGGAGATTACGAGCAGTACTTC. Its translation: CASSHGQGDYEQYF.

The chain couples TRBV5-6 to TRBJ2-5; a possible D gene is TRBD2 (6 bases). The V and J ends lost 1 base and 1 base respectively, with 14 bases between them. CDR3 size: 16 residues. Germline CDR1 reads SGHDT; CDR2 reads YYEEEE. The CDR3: CASSLLGEEFQETQYF. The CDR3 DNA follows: TGTGCCAGCAGCTTGTTGGGGGAGGAATTCCAAGAGACCCAGTACTTC.

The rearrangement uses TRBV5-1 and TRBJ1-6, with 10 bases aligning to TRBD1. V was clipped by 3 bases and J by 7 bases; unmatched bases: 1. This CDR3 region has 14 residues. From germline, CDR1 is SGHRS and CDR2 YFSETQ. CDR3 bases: TGCGCCAGCAGCTGGGGACAGGGGAATTCACCCCTCCACTTT. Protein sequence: CASSWGQGNSPLHF.

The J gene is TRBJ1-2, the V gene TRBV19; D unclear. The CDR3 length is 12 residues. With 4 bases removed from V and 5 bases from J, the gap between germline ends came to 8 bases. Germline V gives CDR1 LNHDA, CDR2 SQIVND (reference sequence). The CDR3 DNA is TGTGCCAGTAGTACCTCGACTTATGGCTACACCTTC. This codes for CASSTSTYGYTF.

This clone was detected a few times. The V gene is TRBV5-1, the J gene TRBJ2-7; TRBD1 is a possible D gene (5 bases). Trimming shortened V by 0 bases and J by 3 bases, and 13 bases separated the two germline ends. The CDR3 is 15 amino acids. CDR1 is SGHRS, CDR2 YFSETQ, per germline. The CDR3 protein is CASSLDQDTHYEQYF. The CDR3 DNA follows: TGCGCCAGCAGCTTGGATCAGGACACACACTACGAGCAGTACTTC.

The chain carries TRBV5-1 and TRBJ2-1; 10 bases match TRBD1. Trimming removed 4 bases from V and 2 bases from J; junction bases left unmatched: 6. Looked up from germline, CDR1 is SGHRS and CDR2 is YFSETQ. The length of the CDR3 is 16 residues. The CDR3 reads CASSLRDRGTYNEQFF. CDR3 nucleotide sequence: TGCGCCAGCAGCCTCCGGGACAGGGGTACCTACAATGAGCAGTTCTTC.

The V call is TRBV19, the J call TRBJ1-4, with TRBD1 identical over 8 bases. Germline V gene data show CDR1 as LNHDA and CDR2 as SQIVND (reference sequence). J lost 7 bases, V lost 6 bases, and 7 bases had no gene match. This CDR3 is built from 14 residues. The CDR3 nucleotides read TGTGCCAGTAGCGACAGGGGAGGGAGTGAAAAACTGTTTTTT. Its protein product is CASSDRGGSEKLFF.

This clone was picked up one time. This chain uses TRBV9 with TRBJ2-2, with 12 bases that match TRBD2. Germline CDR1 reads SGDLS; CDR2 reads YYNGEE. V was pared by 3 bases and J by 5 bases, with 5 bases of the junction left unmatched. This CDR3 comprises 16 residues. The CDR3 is CASSELAGGVTGELFF. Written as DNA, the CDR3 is TGTGCCAGCAGCGAACTAGCGGGGGGCGTGACCGGGGAGCTGTTTTTT.

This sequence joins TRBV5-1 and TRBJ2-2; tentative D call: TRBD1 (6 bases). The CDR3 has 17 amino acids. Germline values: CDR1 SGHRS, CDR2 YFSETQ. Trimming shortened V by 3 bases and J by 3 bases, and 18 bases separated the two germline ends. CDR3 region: CASSSHPETGHTGELFF. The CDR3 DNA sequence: TGCGCCAGCAGCTCACACCCCGAGACAGGACACACCGGGGAGCTGTTTTTT.